This is a list of T cell receptor beta chains from one sample in a study of blood T cells in healthy people across ages. TCRdb itself ran the 5' RACE reads through MiXCR, one entry per CDR3 protein. This sample has roughly 860,000 distinct CDR3 sequences, with approximately 59% found just once. Sequencing was carried out using blood. These receptor sequences come from a man aged 30-40 years in good health. CDR3s include the opening cysteine and the closing phenylalanine or tryptophan. Fields, in order: D gene, clone size, V gene, J gene, CDR3 DNA, CDR3 protein. The D gene is left open where the match is weak. Clone size is given for some rows only: seen once, a few or many times, or a class if the clone is expanded.

TRBD1	many	TRBV6-6	TRBJ1-6	TGTGCCAGCAGTTACTCGATAGGACAGGGTAATTCACCCCTCCACTTT	CASSYSIGQGNSPLHF
-	-	TRBV6-1	TRBJ2-7	TGTGCCAGCAGAACCGGGACACAGTACGAGCAGTACTTC	CASRTGTQYEQYF
TRBD2	few	TRBV7-2	TRBJ2-1	TGTGCCAGCAGACCCGGACTAGCGCCAAACAATGAGCAGTTCTTC	CASRPGLAPNNEQFF
-	-	TRBV5-1	TRBJ2-7	TGCGCCAGCACCGATTGCTACGAGCAGTACTTC	CASTDCYEQYF
TRBD1	-	TRBV4-1	TRBJ1-1	TGCGCCAGCAGCCCCCCGGGACAGGGAGGTGAAGCTTTCTTT	CASSPPGQGGEAFF
-	-	TRBV7-2	TRBJ2-7	TGTGCCAGCAGCTTTGAGGTGGCAGCTAACGAGCAGTACTTC	CASSFEVAANEQYF
-	-	TRBV12-3/TRBV12-4	TRBJ1-6	TGTGCCAGCATTCGGGGGCAGAATAATTCACCCCTCCACTTT	CASIRGQNNSPLHF
-	once	TRBV18	TRBJ2-5	TGTGCCAGCTCACCGGACAGTATGTGGGAGACCCAGTACTTC	CASSPDSMWETQYF
TRBD1	-	TRBV11-2	TRBJ2-7	TGTGCCAGCAGCTCTCAGGGGGCAGGCTACGAGCAGTACTTC	CASSSQGAGYEQYF
-	-	TRBV10-3	TRBJ2-1	TGTGCCATCAGTGAGTCGGAACGGAACCTGGATGAGCAGTTCTTC	CAISESERNLDEQFF
TRBD1	-	TRBV4-2	TRBJ2-1	TGTGCCAGCAGCCAAGAGGAGGGGGACAGGGCCGATGAGCAGTTCTTC	CASSQEEGDRADEQFF
TRBD1	-	TRBV2	TRBJ2-1	TGTGCCAGCAGTTTCTCCGGGACAGGGTACAATGAGCAGTTCTTC	CASSFSGTGYNEQFF
-	-	TRBV7-8	TRBJ1-5	TGTGCCAGCAGCTTAGGGGGGGTTTATAGCAATCAGCCCCAGCATTTT	CASSLGGVYSNQPQHF
-	-	TRBV20-1	TRBJ2-3	TGCAGTGCTAGAGCCGGGGGGCGGAGAGATACGCAGTATTTT	CSARAGGRRDTQYF
-	-	TRBV20-1	TRBJ2-7	TGCAGTGCTAGCCGAACCCTCTACGAGCAGTACTTC	CSASRTLYEQYF
TRBD1	-	TRBV18	TRBJ2-1	TGTGCCAGCTCAATTCCGGGACAGGGGAGGAATGAGCAGTTCTTC	CASSIPGQGRNEQFF
-	-	TRBV24-1	TRBJ1-1	TGTGCCACCAGTGACTCGACAGGCGTAGCTTTCTTT	CATSDSTGVAFF
TRBD2	-	TRBV24-1	TRBJ2-1	TGTGCCACCAGTTCCCCGGGGGGTGAGCAGTTCTTC	CATSSPGGEQFF
-	once	TRBV29-1	TRBJ2-7	TGCAGCGTTCGACAGGACTACGAGCAGTACTTC	CSVRQDYEQYF
TRBD1	few	TRBV20-1	TRBJ2-5	TGCAGTGCTATAAGACAGGGGGCTGGGGAGACCCAGTACTTC	CSAIRQGAGETQYF
TRBD2	few	TRBV15	TRBJ2-7	TGTGCCACCAGCAGGCGACTAGCGGGGAGCTCCTACGAGCAGTACTTC	CATSRRLAGSSYEQYF
TRBD1	-	TRBV20-1	TRBJ1-3	TGCAGTGCCGCACCGACAGGGCGCGGAAACACCATATATTTT	CSAAPTGRGNTIYF
-	few	TRBV4-3	TRBJ2-7	TGCGCCAGCAGCCAAGATCTAGGCAGGGCTTACGAGCAGTACTTC	CASSQDLGRAYEQYF
-	-	TRBV6-2/TRBV6-3	TRBJ2-7	TGTGCCAGCACCTCGGGTGGCCCCGAGCAGTACTTC	CASTSGGPEQYF
-	-	TRBV28	TRBJ1-1	TGTGCCAGCAGTTTATCACAAGAGGGGACTGAAGCTTTCTTT	CASSLSQEGTEAFF
TRBD2	-	TRBV2	TRBJ2-7	TGTGCCAGCGCCGGGACTAGCGGTGGAGGGTACTTC	CASAGTSGGGYF
-	-	TRBV30	TRBJ1-2	TGTGCCTGGAGTCGGGACTCCCCGGCGGACTATGGCTACACCTTC	CAWSRDSPADYGYTF
-	-	TRBV5-1	TRBJ1-2	TGCGCCAGCAGCTTGGAGGGGGTAGGTGGCTACACCTTC	CASSLEGVGGYTF
TRBD1	-	TRBV7-2	TRBJ1-4	TGTGCCAGCTCCCAAGGACAGGGGCGTGAAAAACTGTTTTTT	CASSQGQGREKLFF
-	-	TRBV28	TRBJ2-1	TGTGCCAGCAGTTTATCAGGCCTTCTGGACAATGAGCAGTTCTTC	CASSLSGLLDNEQFF
TRBD1	-	TRBV7-7	TRBJ2-1	TGTGCTAGCAGCCGCACAGGGGGTTTATACGATGAGCAGTTCTTC	CASSRTGGLYDEQFF
TRBD1	once	TRBV4-2	TRBJ2-7	TGTGCCAGCAGCCAAGGGCGTCCGGGACAGGATCGCTACGAGCAGTACTTC	CASSQGRPGQDRYEQYF
TRBD1	-	TRBV27	TRBJ1-4	TGTGCCAGCAGTTCAAGACAGGGAAAAAATTATGAAAAACTGTTTTTT	CASSSRQGKNYEKLFF
-	once	TRBV28	TRBJ1-2	TGTGCCAGCGCCGCTGGCGTTCACCCTTATGGCTACACCTTC	CASAAGVHPYGYTF
TRBD2	-	TRBV20-1	TRBJ2-5	TGCAGTGCTCGGACGGGACTAGCTTGGGAGACCCAGTACTTC	CSARTGLAWETQYF
-	-	TRBV5-6	TRBJ2-7	TGTGCCAGCAGCCCCTTCTCTTTCAACGAGCAGTACTTC	CASSPFSFNEQYF
-	few	TRBV5-1	TRBJ2-1	TGCGCCAGCAGCGATTCTGGGGCATACAATGAGCAGTTCTTC	CASSDSGAYNEQFF
-	few	TRBV7-3	TRBJ1-2	TGTGCCAGCAGCTTAACAAAAGGACGGGGCTACACCTTC	CASSLTKGRGYTF
-	-	TRBV2	TRBJ1-4	TGTGCCAGCAGAAAATCAGAGGCAACTAATGAAAAACTGTTTTTT	CASRKSEATNEKLFF
-	few	TRBV10-3	TRBJ2-7	TGTGCCATCAAGGGTCCAGGCTCCTACGAGCAGTACTTC	CAIKGPGSYEQYF
-	-	TRBV5-5	TRBJ1-1	TGTGCCAGCAGGCCTACAGGCAACCAGAACGCTGAAGCTTTCTTT	CASRPTGNQNAEAFF
TRBD1	-	TRBV4-3	TRBJ2-1	TGCGCCAGCAGCCAACGGCCGGGACAGACCTACAATGAGCAGTTCTTC	CASSQRPGQTYNEQFF
TRBD1	-	TRBV7-2	TRBJ1-5	TGTGCCAGCAGCTTAGCGTCAACAGGGGTGACTCAGCCCCAGCATTTT	CASSLASTGVTQPQHF
-	few	TRBV12-3/TRBV12-4	TRBJ2-1	TGTGCCAGCAGTTTGGGCGGGCCCCCGTACAATGAGCAGTTCTTC	CASSLGGPPYNEQFF
TRBD2	few	TRBV20-1	TRBJ2-7	TGCAGTGCTGGGGGGGGATTTAGCTACGAGCAGTACTTC	CSAGGGFSYEQYF
TRBD2	-	TRBV3-1	TRBJ2-1	TGTGCCAGCAGCCCCAGGTGGCGGGGGGCCCTCTACAATGAGCAGTTCTTC	CASSPRWRGALYNEQFF
-	-	TRBV4-2	TRBJ2-1	TGTGCCAGCAGCCAAACCCTGGAGAGGGGGAATGAGCAGTTCTTC	CASSQTLERGNEQFF
-	few	TRBV5-1	TRBJ1-2	TGCGCCAGCAGCTGGGACGGCGACTATGGCTACACCTTC	CASSWDGDYGYTF
-	few	TRBV4-2	TRBJ1-2	TGTGCCAGCAGCCAAAAAGCGGGGGAGGCAGGAAACTATGGCTACACCTTC	CASSQKAGEAGNYGYTF
TRBD1	few	TRBV6-5	TRBJ2-7	TGTGCCGGCCTTGTTGGACAGGGAACCTACGAGCAGTACTTC	CAGLVGQGTYEQYF
-	few	TRBV4-2	TRBJ2-3	TGTGCCAGCAGCCAAGAGCCCGGTACAGCTAGCACAGATACGCAGTATTTT	CASSQEPGTASTDTQYF
TRBD1	-	TRBV6-6	TRBJ2-7	TGTGCCAGCAGCAGTCCAGAAAGGGGGCGGTACGAGCAGTACTTC	CASSSPERGRYEQYF
TRBD1	-	TRBV27	TRBJ2-5	TGTGCCAGCAGTGAGAGACAGGGGTGGCAAGAGACCCAGTACTTC	CASSERQGWQETQYF